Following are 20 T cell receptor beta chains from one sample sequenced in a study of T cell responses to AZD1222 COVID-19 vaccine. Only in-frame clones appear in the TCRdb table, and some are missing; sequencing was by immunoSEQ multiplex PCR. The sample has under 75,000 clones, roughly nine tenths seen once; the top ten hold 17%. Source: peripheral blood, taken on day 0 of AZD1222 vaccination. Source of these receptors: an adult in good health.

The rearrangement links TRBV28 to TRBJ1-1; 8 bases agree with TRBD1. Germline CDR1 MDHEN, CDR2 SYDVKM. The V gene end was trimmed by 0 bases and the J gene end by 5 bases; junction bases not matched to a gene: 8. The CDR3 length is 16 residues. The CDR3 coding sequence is TGTGCCAGCAGTTTATGGAGCAGGGGGCTTGGGACTGAAGCTTTCTTT. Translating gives CASSLWSRGLGTEAFF.

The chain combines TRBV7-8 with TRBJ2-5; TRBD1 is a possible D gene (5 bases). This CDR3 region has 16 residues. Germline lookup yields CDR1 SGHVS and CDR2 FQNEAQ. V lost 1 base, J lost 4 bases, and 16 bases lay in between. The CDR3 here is CASSLGGSGIGETQYF. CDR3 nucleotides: TGTGCCAGCAGCTTAGGAGGTTCAGGGATTGGAGAGACCCAGTACTTC.

The DNA of the CDR3 is TGTGCCGGGGCGGGGGGCCTCCCTCGGGGGGAGCAGTACTTC. Protein product: CAGAGGLPRGEQYF. The rearrangement joins TRBV5-4 to TRBJ2-7, with 8 bases that match TRBD2. Germline V gives CDR1 SGHNT, CDR2 YYREEE (reference sequence). V lost 10 bases to trimming and J lost 7 bases; unmatched junction nucleotides: 16. The CDR3 consists of 14 residues.

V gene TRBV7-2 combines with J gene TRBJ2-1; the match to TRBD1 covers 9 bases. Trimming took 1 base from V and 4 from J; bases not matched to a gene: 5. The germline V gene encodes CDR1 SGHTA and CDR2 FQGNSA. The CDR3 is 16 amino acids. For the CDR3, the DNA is TGTGCCAGCAGCTTAGAAGCGGGACAGGGTTACAATGAGCAGTTCTTC. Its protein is CASSLEAGQGYNEQFF.

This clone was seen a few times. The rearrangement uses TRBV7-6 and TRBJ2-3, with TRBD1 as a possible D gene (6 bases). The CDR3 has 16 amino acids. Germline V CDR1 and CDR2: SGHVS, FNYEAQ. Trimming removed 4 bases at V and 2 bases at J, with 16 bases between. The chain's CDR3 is CASSSPTGTNTDTQYF. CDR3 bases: TGTGCCAGCAGCTCGCCCACAGGGACAAACACAGATACGCAGTATTTT.

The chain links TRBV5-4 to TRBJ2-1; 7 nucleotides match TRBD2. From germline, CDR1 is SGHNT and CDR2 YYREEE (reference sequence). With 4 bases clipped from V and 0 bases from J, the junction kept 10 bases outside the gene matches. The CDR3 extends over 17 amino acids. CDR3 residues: CASSPEVGGSSYNEQFF. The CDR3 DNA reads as TGTGCCAGCAGCCCCGAAGTGGGGGGGAGCTCCTACAATGAGCAGTTCTTC.

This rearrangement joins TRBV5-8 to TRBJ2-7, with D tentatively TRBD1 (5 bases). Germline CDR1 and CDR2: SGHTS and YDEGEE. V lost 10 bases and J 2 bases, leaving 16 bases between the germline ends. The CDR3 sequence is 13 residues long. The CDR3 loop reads CAGQGFPAYEQYF. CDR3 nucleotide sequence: TGTGCCGGGCAGGGCTTCCCGGCCTACGAGCAGTACTTC.

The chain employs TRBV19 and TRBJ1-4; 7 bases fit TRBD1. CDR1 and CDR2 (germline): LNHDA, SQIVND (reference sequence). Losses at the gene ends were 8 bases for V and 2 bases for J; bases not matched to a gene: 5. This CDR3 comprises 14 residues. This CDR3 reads CASFPGGTNEKLFF. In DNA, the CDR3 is TGTGCCAGTTTTCCAGGGGGTACTAATGAAAAACTGTTTTTT. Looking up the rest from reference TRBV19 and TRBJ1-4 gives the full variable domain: DGGITQSPKYLFRKEGQNVTLSCEQNLNHDAMYWYRQDPGQGLRLIYYSQIVNDFQKGDIAEGYSVSREKKESFPLTVTSAQKNPTAFYLCASFPGGTNEKLFFGSGTQLSVL.

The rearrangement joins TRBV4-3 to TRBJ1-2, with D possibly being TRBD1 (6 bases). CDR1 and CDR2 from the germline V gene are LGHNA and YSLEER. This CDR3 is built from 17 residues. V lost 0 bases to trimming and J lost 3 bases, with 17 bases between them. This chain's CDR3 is CASSQDHQGPADYGYTF. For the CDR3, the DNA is TGCGCCAGCAGCCAAGATCATCAGGGGCCCGCCGACTATGGCTACACCTTC.

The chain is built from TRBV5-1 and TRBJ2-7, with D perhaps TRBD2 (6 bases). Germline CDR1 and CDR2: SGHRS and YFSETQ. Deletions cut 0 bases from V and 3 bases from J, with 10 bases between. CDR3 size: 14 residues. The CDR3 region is CASSLAAGGYEQYF. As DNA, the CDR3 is TGCGCCAGCAGCTTGGCGGCCGGGGGCTACGAGCAGTACTTC.

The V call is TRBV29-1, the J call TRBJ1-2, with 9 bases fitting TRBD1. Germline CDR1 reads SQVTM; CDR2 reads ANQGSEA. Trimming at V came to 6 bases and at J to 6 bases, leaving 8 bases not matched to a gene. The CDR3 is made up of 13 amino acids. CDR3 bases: TGCAGCGTCGCCACAGGGGGCGCGGATGGCTACACCTTC. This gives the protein CSVATGGADGYTF.

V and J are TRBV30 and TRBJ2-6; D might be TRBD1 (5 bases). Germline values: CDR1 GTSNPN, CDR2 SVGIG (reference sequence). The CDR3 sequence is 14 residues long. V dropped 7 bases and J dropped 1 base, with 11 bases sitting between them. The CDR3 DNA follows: TGTGCCTCATCCGCAGGGTCTGGGGCCAACGTCCTGACTTTC. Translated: CASSAGSGANVLTF.

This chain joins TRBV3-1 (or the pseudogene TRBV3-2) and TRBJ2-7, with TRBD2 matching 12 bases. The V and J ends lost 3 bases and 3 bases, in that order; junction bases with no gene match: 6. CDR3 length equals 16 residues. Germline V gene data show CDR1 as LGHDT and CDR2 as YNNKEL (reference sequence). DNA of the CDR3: TGTGCCAGCAGCCAGGGAAGACTAGCGGGGGTCTACGAGCAGTACTTC. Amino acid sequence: CASSQGRLAGVYEQYF.

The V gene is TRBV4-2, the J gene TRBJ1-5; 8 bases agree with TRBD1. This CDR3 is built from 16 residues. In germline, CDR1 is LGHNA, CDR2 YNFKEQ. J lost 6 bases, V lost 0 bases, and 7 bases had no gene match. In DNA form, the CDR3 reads TGTGCCAGCAGCCAAGATCTGGGACAGGAGGCTCAGCCCCAGCATTTT. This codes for CASSQDLGQEAQPQHF.

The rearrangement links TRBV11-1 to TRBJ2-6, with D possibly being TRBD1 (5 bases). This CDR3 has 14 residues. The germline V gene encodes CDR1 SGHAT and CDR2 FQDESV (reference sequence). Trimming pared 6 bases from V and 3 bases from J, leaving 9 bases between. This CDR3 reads CASSAGYGANVLTF. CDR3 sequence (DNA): TGTGCCAGCAGTGCAGGGTATGGGGCCAACGTCCTGACTTTC.

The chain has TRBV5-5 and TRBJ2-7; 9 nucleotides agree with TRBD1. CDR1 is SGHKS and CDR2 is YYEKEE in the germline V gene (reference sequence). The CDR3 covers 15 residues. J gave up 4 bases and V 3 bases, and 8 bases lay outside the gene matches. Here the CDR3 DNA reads TGTGCCAGCAGCTCTGGGACAGGGAACGAATACGAGCAGTACTTC. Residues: CASSSGTGNEYEQYF.

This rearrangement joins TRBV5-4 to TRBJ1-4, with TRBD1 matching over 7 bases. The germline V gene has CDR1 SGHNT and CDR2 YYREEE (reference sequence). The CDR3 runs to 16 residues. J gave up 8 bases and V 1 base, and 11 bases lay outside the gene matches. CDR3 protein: CASSLRKGQLTEKLFF. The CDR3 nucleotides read TGTGCCAGCAGCTTGAGAAAGGGACAGTTAACCGAAAAACTGTTTTTT.

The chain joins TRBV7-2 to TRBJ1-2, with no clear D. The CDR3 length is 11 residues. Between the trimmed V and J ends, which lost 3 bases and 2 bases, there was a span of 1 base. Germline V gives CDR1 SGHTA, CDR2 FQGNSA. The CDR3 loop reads CASSLNYGYTF. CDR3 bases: TGTGCCAGCAGCTTGAACTATGGCTACACCTTC.

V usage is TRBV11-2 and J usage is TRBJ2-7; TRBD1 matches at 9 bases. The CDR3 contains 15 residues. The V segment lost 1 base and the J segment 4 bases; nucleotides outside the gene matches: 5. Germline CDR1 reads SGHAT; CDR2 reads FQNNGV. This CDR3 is CASSLVGDRDYEQYF. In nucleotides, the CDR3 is TGTGCCAGCAGCTTAGTGGGGGACAGGGATTACGAGCAGTACTTC. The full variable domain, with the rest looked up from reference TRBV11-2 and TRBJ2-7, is EAGVAQSPRYKIIEKRQSVAFWCNPISGHATLYWYQQILGQGPKLLIQFQNNGVVDDSQLPKDRFSAERLKGVDSTLKIQPAKLEDSAVYLCASSLVGDRDYEQYFGPGTRLTVT.

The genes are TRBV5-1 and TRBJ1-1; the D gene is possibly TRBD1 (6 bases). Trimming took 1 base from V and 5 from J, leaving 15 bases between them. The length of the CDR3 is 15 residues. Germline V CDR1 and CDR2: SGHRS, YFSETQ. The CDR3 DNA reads TGCGCCAGCAGCTTGTTACAGGGCTCCGGGACTGAAGCTTTCTTT. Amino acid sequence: CASSLLQGSGTEAFF.